A selection of T cell receptor beta chains follows, all from one sample in a study of control samples from healthy donors and cancer patients. This table comes from immunoSEQ multiplex PCR, and its TCRdb copy is limited to in-frame clones, with some not included. This table holds 90,000 to 100,000 clones, 90% found once. Material for sequencing was blood. All receptors come from a woman between 18 and 29 years old in good health. Both conserved end residues are part of each CDR3. The D gene is left open where the match is weak. Clone size is given for some rows only: seen once, a few or many times, or a class if the clone is expanded.

V	D	size	length	J	DNA	CDR3
TRBV6-5	.	.	15	TRBJ1-3	TGTGCCAGCAGTTCGCGGACGAGCTCTGGAAACACCATATATTTT	CASSSRTSSGNTIYF
TRBV18	.	.	15	TRBJ2-7	TGTGCCAGCTCACCACGTATCGACGGGCTGAACGAGCAGTACTTC	CASSPRIDGLNEQYF
TRBV6-5	.	.	11	TRBJ2-7	TGTGCCAGCAGTTACTCGACAGGGCAGTACTTC	CASSYSTGQYF
TRBV11-2	TRBD2	.	18	TRBJ2-5	TGTGCCAGCAGCTTAGATAAGACTAGCGGGGGGGGTTGGGAGACCCAGTACTTC	CASSLDKTSGGGWETQYF
TRBV19	TRBD1	once	16	TRBJ2-3	TGTGCCAGTAGTATCGCGACAGGGAGTTTAACAGATACGCAGTATTTT	CASSIATGSLTDTQYF
TRBV2	TRBD1	.	14	TRBJ1-4	TGTGCCAGCCTCTTAGACAGGGGGAATGAAAAACTGTTTTTT	CASLLDRGNEKLFF
TRBV2	.	.	13	TRBJ1-4	TGTGCCAGCAGTGAAGTGATGGGGGGAAAACTGTTTTTT	CASSEVMGGKLFF
TRBV13	TRBD2	.	13	TRBJ2-3	TGTGCCATCGCGGGGGGGCTCACAGATACGCAGTATTTT	CAIAGGLTDTQYF
TRBV2	TRBD2	.	16	TRBJ2-7	TGTGCCAGCAGTGAATCTCCGGGGAGGGATGCCTACGAGCAGTACTTC	CASSESPGRDAYEQYF
TRBV6-6	TRBD2	.	15	TRBJ2-5	TGTGCCAGTAGGAGGACTAGCGGGGGGGCTGAGACCCAGTACTTC	CASRRTSGGAETQYF
TRBV19	.	.	13	TRBJ1-2	TGTGCCAGTAGTATAGATCTGACAAGCCCGAACACCTTC	CASSIDLTSPNTF
TRBV11-2	.	.	13	TRBJ2-5	TGTGCCAGCAGCTCGACTTCACCCGAGACCCAGTACTTC	CASSSTSPETQYF
TRBV6-6	.	few	15	TRBJ2-2	TGTGCCAGCAGTTATTGGGACCGCCACGGCGGGGAGCTGTTTTTT	CASSYWDRHGGELFF
TRBV11-2	TRBD1	.	15	TRBJ2-1	TGTGCCAGCAGCTTATCGGGACAGGGGTCCGATGAGCAGTTCTTC	CASSLSGQGSDEQFF
TRBV2	TRBD1	.	13	TRBJ2-7	TGTGCCATCTGGGACAGGGGGGTTTACGAGCAGTACTTC	CAIWDRGVYEQYF
TRBV5-4	.	.	16	TRBJ2-3	TGTGCCAGCAGCTCCTTACGCCCTGGAATTGGAGATACGCAGTATTTT	CASSSLRPGIGDTQYF
TRBV27	.	few	14	TRBJ1-4	TGTGCCAGCAGTCTGGGTTGGGGGGAGGAAAAACTGTTTTTT	CASSLGWGEEKLFF
TRBV11-2	TRBD1	.	19	TRBJ2-5	TGTGCCAGCAGCTTAGATTGTCCTCGGACAGGGAAACCAAAAGAGACCCAGTACTTC	CASSLDCPRTGKPKETQYF
TRBV2	.	.	13	TRBJ1-2	TGTGCCAGCAGCCCGGGGATAAACTATGGCTACACCTTC	CASSPGINYGYTF
TRBV7-3	.	.	14	TRBJ2-5	TGTGCCAGCAGCTTAGGGGGGACGGATAAGACCCAGTACTTC	CASSLGGTDKTQYF
TRBV27	.	.	16	TRBJ1-5	TGTGCCAGCAGTTTATCGTTCGGGGGCAGCAATCAGCCCCAGCATTTT	CASSLSFGGSNQPQHF
TRBV5-1	TRBD1	.	14	TRBJ2-7	TGCGCCAGCAGGATCACGACAGGGGGGTACGAGCAGTACTTC	CASRITTGGYEQYF
TRBV5-4	TRBD2	once	15	TRBJ2-5	TGTGCCAGCAGCTTGGGGGGGACTAACCAAGAGACCCAGTACTTC	CASSLGGTNQETQYF
TRBV7-3	TRBD1	.	13	TRBJ1-1	TGTGCCAGCAGCTCCACAGGGGCGGATGAAGCTTTCTTT	CASSSTGADEAFF
TRBV3-1/TRBV3-2	.	.	12	TRBJ2-7	TGTGCCAGCAGCCCGGAGGGTGTCGAGCAGTACTTC	CASSPEGVEQYF
TRBV6-6	TRBD1	.	16	TRBJ1-1	TGTGCCAGCAGTTACCTGGGCAGGGGGGAGTCAGCTGAAGCTTTCTTT	CASSYLGRGESAEAFF
TRBV5-1	TRBD2	.	15	TRBJ2-7	TGCGCCAGCAGCTGGCCGGCGGGGGGAGGGAGCGAGCAGTACTTC	CASSWPAGGGSEQYF
TRBV27	TRBD1	.	14	TRBJ2-7	TGTGCCAGCGGCCCTGTAGGGGGCGGTTTTGTGCAGTACTTC	CASGPVGGGFVQYF